The 18 T cell receptor beta chains presented below share a single source sample, sequenced in a study of blood T cell repertoires in COVID-19 (dated by TCRdb to about 2020). Libraries came from the immunoSEQ multiplex PCR assay. Held by TCRdb, this immuneACCESS table contains in-frame sequences only and omits some clones. Under half of the omission traces to an unresolved V gene where checked; the cause of the rest is unknown. This sample comprises more than 400,000 clones, about 90% of them detected only once. The ten largest clones add up to approximately 0.55% of the sample. Material: PBMCs or T cells enriched from blood (not recorded which). The source of these receptors is a man between 18 and 29 years old who had recovered from COVID-19.

This chain links TRBV4-2 with TRBJ1-5; D gene uncertain. Trimming pared 0 bases from V and 7 bases from J, leaving 13 bases between. Looked up from germline, CDR1 is LGHNA and CDR2 is YNFKEQ. There are 15 residues in the CDR3. CDR3 protein: CASSQDLAGKQPQHF. CDR3 nucleotides: TGTGCCAGCAGCCAAGATCTTGCCGGGAAACAGCCCCAGCATTTT.

The chain has TRBV18 and TRBJ2-3; 7 bases fit TRBD2. The germline gives CDR1 KGHSH, CDR2 LQKENI. Trimming cost V 2 bases and J 2 bases; bases outside gene matches: 10. This CDR3 has 17 residues. CDR3 in amino acids: CASSPSRPGGNTDTQYF. The DNA for the CDR3 is TGTGCCAGCTCACCAAGTCGTCCGGGGGGAAACACAGATACGCAGTATTTT.

The chain combines TRBV27 with TRBJ1-1; D gene uncertain. CDR1 is MNHEY, CDR2 SMNVEV, per germline (reference sequence). Trimming took 3 bases from V and 1 from J, leaving 6 bases between them. The length of the CDR3 is 13 residues. The CDR3 protein is CASSFQENTEAFF. The CDR3 bases are TGTGCCAGCAGTTTTCAGGAGAACACTGAAGCTTTCTTT.

The chain uses TRBV27 and TRBJ1-5, with a weak D call TRBD1 (5 bases). The germline V gene has CDR1 MNHEY and CDR2 SMNVEV (reference sequence). The CDR3 covers 15 residues. V gave up 9 bases and J gave up 0 bases, with 15 bases separating them. For the CDR3, the DNA is TGTGCCAGTGGGGGGGTGGGTCTTAGCAATCAGCCCCAGCATTTT. It encodes CASGGVGLSNQPQHF.

This chain joins TRBV3-1 (or the pseudogene TRBV3-2) and TRBJ1-2, with D tentatively TRBD1 (6 bases). The V gene lost 4 bases and the J gene lost 5 bases, with 17 bases spanning the gap. Germline CDR1 reads LGHDT; CDR2 reads YNNKEL (reference sequence). This CDR3 region has 15 residues. This CDR3 is CASSPRGGGPYGYTF. CDR3 in DNA: TGTGCCAGCAGCCCGAGAGGGGGGGGGCCTTATGGCTACACCTTC.

The CDR3 sequence is CASRLRGGNQPQHF. CDR3 DNA sequence: TGTGCCAGCAGACTCAGGGGCGGCAATCAGCCCCAGCATTTT. This chain connects TRBV28 to TRBJ1-5; D may be TRBD1 (6 bases). Trimming left V 6 bases short and J 2 bases short, with 11 bases between. There are 14 residues in the CDR3. Looked up from germline, CDR1 is MDHEN and CDR2 is SYDVKM. Full variable domain (rest looked up from reference TRBV28 and TRBJ1-5): DVKVTQSSRYLVKRTGEKVFLECVQDMDHENMFWYRQDPGLGLRLIYFSYDVKMKEKGDIPEGYSVSREKKERFSLILESASTNQTSMYLCASRLRGGNQPQHFGDGTRLSIL.

The chain carries TRBV3-1 (or the pseudogene TRBV3-2) and TRBJ1-4, with 11 bases lining up with TRBD1. The CDR3 runs 14 residues. The V segment lost 5 bases and the J segment 8 bases; nucleotides outside the gene matches: 4. CDR1 LGHDT and CDR2 YNNKEL come from the germline V gene (reference sequence). The CDR3 reads CASSFGTGGEKLFF. The CDR3 DNA is TGTGCCAGCAGCTTCGGGACAGGGGGGGAAAAACTGTTTTTT.

In its sample, this clone was seen a few times. The chain uses TRBV19 and TRBJ1-1; D perhaps matches TRBD1 (6 bases). V lost 4 bases and J lost 0, with 12 bases in between. Germline loops: CDR1 LNHDA, CDR2 SQIVND (reference sequence). The CDR3 loop spans 15 amino acids. In nucleotides, the CDR3 is TGTGCCAGTAGTACGGCCAGGGGTTTGAACACTGAAGCTTTCTTT. Translation gives CASSTARGLNTEAFF. Based on the CDR3 plus reference TRBV19 and TRBJ1-1, the full variable domain is DGGITQSPKYLFRKEGQNVTLSCEQNLNHDAMYWYRQDPGQGLRLIYYSQIVNDFQKGDIAEGYSVSREKKESFPLTVTSAQKNPTAFYLCASSTARGLNTEAFFGQGTRLTVV.

This chain links TRBV19 with TRBJ2-5; TRBD1 matches at 7 bases. This CDR3 spans 13 amino acids. Germline CDR1 is LNHDA and CDR2 is SQIVND (reference sequence). V lost 6 bases to trimming and J lost 4 bases; unmatched junction nucleotides: 5. Here the CDR3 DNA reads TGTGCCAGTAGGCAAACAGGGGCAGAGACCCAGTACTTC. Residues: CASRQTGAETQYF.

This clone was detected only a few times. The CDR3 sequence is CASSPREGLNEKLFF. CDR3 nucleotides: TGTGCCAGCAGCCCAAGGGAGGGGTTGAATGAAAAACTGTTTTTT. The chain combines TRBV11-3 with TRBJ1-4; D possibly corresponds to TRBD1 (5 bases). Trimming removed 5 bases at V and 5 bases at J, with 15 bases between. Looked up from germline, CDR1 is SGHNT and CDR2 is YENEEA. The CDR3 covers 15 residues. Complete variable domain (other parts from reference TRBV11-3 and TRBJ1-4): EAGVVQSPRYKIIEKKQPVAFWCNPISGHNTLYWYLQNLGQGPELLIRYENEEAVDDSQLPKDRFSAERLKGVDSTLKIQPAELGDSAVYLCASSPREGLNEKLFFGSGTQLSVL.

V usage is TRBV5-1 and J usage is TRBJ1-5; possibly TRBD1 for D (5 bases). The CDR3 spans 13 residues. The V and J ends lost 4 bases and 5 bases respectively, with 10 bases between them. CDR1 SGHRS and CDR2 YFSETQ come from the germline V gene. The CDR3 DNA reads as TGCGCCAGCAGCCAGGGTTTGGATCAGCCCCAGCATTTT. Translated: CASSQGLDQPQHF.

The V and J genes are TRBV2 and TRBJ1-2; no firm D call. Looked up from germline, CDR1 is SNHLY and CDR2 is FYNNEI. Deletions cut 2 bases from V and 9 bases from J, with 10 bases between. The CDR3 sequence is 12 residues long. The CDR3 is CASSEQEDRYTF. Here the CDR3 DNA reads TGTGCCAGCAGTGAACAGGAGGATCGCTACACCTTC.

The chain carries TRBV7-9 and TRBJ2-4, with D tentatively TRBD2 (6 bases). The CDR3 runs 17 residues. V shed 5 bases and J shed 0 bases, with 17 bases lying between them. CDR1 is SEHNR, CDR2 FQNEAQ, per germline (reference sequence). The CDR3 reads CASSKSSGDLAKNIQYF. The DNA for the CDR3 is TGTGCCAGCAGCAAAAGCTCCGGGGACTTAGCCAAAAACATTCAGTACTTC. Drawing the rest from reference TRBV7-9 and TRBJ2-4, the complete variable domain is DTGVSQNPRHKITKRGQNVTFRCDPISEHNRLYWYRQTLGQGPEFLTYFQNEAQLEKSRLLSDRFSAERPKGSFSTLEIQRTEQGDSAMYLCASSKSSGDLAKNIQYFGAGTRLSVL.

The chain employs TRBV9 and TRBJ1-2, with D unresolved. Trimming removed 4 bases at V and 5 bases at J, with 6 bases between. The CDR3 spans 11 residues. The germline CDR1 and CDR2 sequences are SGDLS and YYNGEE. The CDR3 here is CASSNIYGYTF. The CDR3, as DNA: TGTGCCAGCAGCAACATTTATGGCTACACCTTC.

The rearrangement links TRBV3-1 (or the pseudogene TRBV3-2) to TRBJ1-2; possible D gene TRBD1, 6 bases. The germline V gene encodes CDR1 LGHDT and CDR2 YNNKEL (reference sequence). Trimming stripped 3 bases from V and 7 bases from J, with 18 bases between. This CDR3 has 15 amino acids. The CDR3 DNA reads TGTGCCAGCAGCCATGGCAGGGGAGTAATGGGTGGCTACACCTTC. Translated: CASSHGRGVMGGYTF.

The chain combines TRBV5-4 with TRBJ1-6; 7 bases align to TRBD1. V lost 4 bases and J lost 8; bases outside the gene matches: 12. The CDR3 is 16 amino acids. The germline gives CDR1 SGHNT, CDR2 YYREEE (reference sequence). This CDR3 reads CASSDFAGGRDSPLHF. CDR3 nucleotide sequence: TGTGCCAGCAGCGATTTCGCAGGGGGGCGAGATTCACCCCTCCACTTT.

The chain combines TRBV3-1 (or the pseudogene TRBV3-2) with TRBJ2-1, with TRBD2 matching over 8 bases. This CDR3 contains 14 residues. The junction had 4 bases not matched to a gene; V was cut back by 1 base and J by 8 bases. The germline V gene encodes CDR1 LGHDT and CDR2 YNNKEL (reference sequence). In DNA, the CDR3 is TGTGCCAGCAGCCAAGTAGTGACTAGCGATGAGCAGTTCTTC. Amino acids: CASSQVVTSDEQFF.

The chain couples TRBV7-2 to TRBJ1-6; TRBD1 matches at 8 bases. J gave up 9 bases and V 3 bases, and 7 bases lay outside the gene matches. In germline, CDR1 is SGHTA, CDR2 FQGNSA. CDR3 length: 15 amino acids. As DNA, the CDR3 is TGTGCCAGCAGCTTCGGGACAGGCCGAGGTTCACCCCTCCACTTT. This gives the protein CASSFGTGRGSPLHF.